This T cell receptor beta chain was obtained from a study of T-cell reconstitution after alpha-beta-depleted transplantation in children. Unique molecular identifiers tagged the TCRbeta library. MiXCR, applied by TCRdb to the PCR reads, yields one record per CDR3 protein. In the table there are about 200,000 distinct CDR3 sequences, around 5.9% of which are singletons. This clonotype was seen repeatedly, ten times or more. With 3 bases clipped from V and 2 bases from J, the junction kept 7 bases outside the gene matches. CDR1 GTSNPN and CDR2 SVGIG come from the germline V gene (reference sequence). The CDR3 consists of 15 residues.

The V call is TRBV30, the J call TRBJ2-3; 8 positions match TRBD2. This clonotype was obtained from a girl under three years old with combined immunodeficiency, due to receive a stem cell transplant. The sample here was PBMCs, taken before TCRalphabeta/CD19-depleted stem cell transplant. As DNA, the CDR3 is TGTGCCTGGAGATCAAGCGGGGGAAACACAGATACGCAGTATTTT. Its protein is CAWRSSGGNTDTQYF.